The 8 T cell receptor beta chains presented below share a single source sample, sequenced in a study of T cell responses to AZD1222 COVID-19 vaccine. Profiled with immunoSEQ multiplex PCR; TCRdb holds only in-frame clones, not every one. This sample has some 96,000 clones, with around 90% found just once. This material consisted of peripheral blood, taken on day 0 of AZD1222 vaccination. The receptors come from an adult in good health.

The chain couples TRBV20-1 to TRBJ2-1; 15 bases line up with TRBD2. The germline V gene has CDR1 DFQATT and CDR2 SNEGSKA (reference sequence). This CDR3 contains 16 residues. The V gene end was trimmed by 3 bases and the J gene end by 9 bases; junction bases not matched to a gene: 9. CDR3 residues: CSASDTGTSGGIEQFF. In DNA, the CDR3 is TGCAGTGCTAGTGATACCGGGACTAGCGGGGGGATTGAGCAGTTCTTC.

This rearrangement joins TRBV4-1 to TRBJ2-1; no firm D call. V was clipped by 2 bases and J by 1 base, with 21 bases between them. This CDR3 is built from 19 residues. Germline assignment: CDR1 MGHRA and CDR2 YSYEKL. The CDR3 coding sequence is TGCGCCAGCAGCCAAATCCCCCTCCCGCTGGCGGAGTCCTACAATGAGCAGTTCTTC. It translates to CASSQIPLPLAESYNEQFF.

Here the CDR3 reads CAWSEQGYEQYF. As DNA, the CDR3 is TGTGCCTGGAGTGAACAGGGCTACGAGCAGTACTTC. The chain uses TRBV30 and TRBJ2-7, with a possible D match to TRBD1 (6 bases). CDR1 GTSNPN and CDR2 SVGIG come from the germline V gene (reference sequence). Trimming took off 1 base at V and 3 bases at J, with 7 bases between the two ends. CDR3 length: 12 residues.

The chain combines TRBV30 with TRBJ1-6; D may be TRBD1 (5 bases). The length of the CDR3 is 14 residues. Germline V lookup: CDR1 GTSNPN, CDR2 SVGIG (reference sequence). Trimming took off 0 bases at V and 10 bases at J, with 13 bases between the two ends. CDR3 residues: CAWSVRGAASPLHF. CDR3 DNA sequence: TGTGCCTGGAGTGTACGAGGGGCAGCCTCACCCCTCCACTTT.

The chain couples TRBV7-9 to TRBJ2-7; D unresolved. The CDR3 has 13 residues. The ends were cut back, 5 bases at V and 6 bases at J, with 14 bases in the middle. The V gene's germline CDR1 is SEHNR and CDR2 FQNEAQ (reference sequence). The chain's CDR3 is CASSPAWSSEQYF. The CDR3 coding sequence is TGTGCCAGCAGCCCCGCCTGGAGTAGCGAGCAGTACTTC.

The chain carries TRBV5-1 and TRBJ1-3; TRBD1 aligns across 7 bases. The CDR3 extends over 17 amino acids. CDR1 and CDR2 from the germline V gene are SGHRS and YFSETQ. Trimming at V came to 3 bases and at J to 7 bases, leaving 16 bases not matched to a gene. DNA of the CDR3: TGCGCCAGCAGCTCAGAGGACAGGTCCCGTGGATCGAACACCATATATTTT. Protein sequence: CASSSEDRSRGSNTIYF.

The rearrangement links TRBV7-2 to TRBJ2-7; maybe TRBD2 (5 bases). V was trimmed by 4 bases and J by 1 base, leaving 17 bases between them. Germline values: CDR1 SGHTA, CDR2 FQGNSA. This CDR3 has 16 residues. The CDR3 coding sequence is TGTGCCAGCAGCTCGGGGAGACTCATGACTTCCTACGAGCAGTACTTC. Translated: CASSSGRLMTSYEQYF.

The CDR3 spells CASRTGNYEQYF. The CDR3 bases are TGTGCCAGCAGAACGGGAAACTACGAGCAGTACTTC. The chain has TRBV27 and TRBJ2-7, with D perhaps matching TRBD2 (5 bases). The germline V gene encodes CDR1 MNHEY and CDR2 SMNVEV (reference sequence). V dropped 6 bases and J dropped 3 bases, with 9 bases sitting between them. The CDR3 is made up of 12 amino acids.